The T cell receptor (beta chain) under discussion was sequenced for a study of blood T cell repertoires in COVID-19. Turning to the study itself: T cells, B-cell-depleted T cells, or PBMCs provided the cDNA or gDNA that served as material.

About this clone: The identical CDR3 is also encoded by other nucleotide sequences in the sample.

Per germline, CDR1 SGHNT and CDR2 YYREEE (reference sequence). The CDR3 loop spans 14 amino acids. The V segment lost 3 bases and the J segment 7 bases; nucleotides outside the gene matches: 4. Authors' methods: The authors estimated nucleated cell counts from reference gene primer amplification. The method was immunoSEQ multiplex PCR; TCRdb's version includes in-frame clones alone and lacks a portion of them. That table furnishes V, J and clone size, whereas the DNA furnished D and trimming. In the table there are over 250,000 clones, roughly 91% of which are singletons. The TCR comes from a woman aged 60-70 years in a cohort exposed to, infected with or recovered from COVID-19 (not recorded which). This chain uses TRBV5-4 with TRBJ1-4; 9 bases line up with TRBD1. Sequenced: PBMCs or T cells enriched from blood (not recorded which). CDR3 DNA: TGTGCCAGCAGCTCACAGGGGGCGGGTGAAAAACTGTTTTTT. Translated, it gives CASSSQGAGEKLFF.